This TCR beta chain was sequenced for a study of blood T cell repertoires in COVID-19. V gave up 5 bases and J gave up 3 bases, with 5 bases separating them. This CDR3 region has 12 residues. Germline-derived CDR1 and CDR2 are SGHTA and FQGNSA. Assay used: immunoSEQ multiplex PCR; TCRdb lists only in-frame clones, some missing. The sample has more than 250,000 clones, 85% to 90% seen once. The genes are TRBV7-2 and TRBJ1-3; D remains ambiguous. The sequenced material came from PBMCs or T cells enriched from blood (not recorded which). This receptor was taken from a woman under 30 who had recovered from COVID-19. CDR3 DNA sequence: TGTGCCAGCAGCCGGTATGGAAACACCATATATTTT. This codes for CASSRYGNTIYF.